The rows below give T cell receptor beta chains drawn from one sample of a study of blood T cell repertoires in COVID-19. Sequenced by immunoSEQ multiplex PCR; TCRdb stores in-frame clones only, minus some. The sample records roughly 120,000 clones, 72% being singletons. Sequenced material: peripheral blood. The receptors stem from a woman aged 55-70 years with acute or convalescent COVID-19. Each CDR3 is given with its conserved first and last residue. D genes are given only for firm matches. Rows may omit the clone size; those that give it use once, few, many or a size class.

v_gene,abundance,d_gene,len,j_gene,CDR3aa,CDR3nt
TRBV19,-,TRBD1,14,TRBJ2-7,CASSSRQGSYEQYF,TGTGCCAGTAGTTCGCGACAGGGCTCCTACGAGCAGTACTTC
TRBV7-6,-,-,15,TRBJ1-6,CASSLGATANSPLHF,TGTGCCAGCAGCTTAGGGGCCACGGCAAATTCACCCCTCCACTTT
TRBV25-1,few,TRBD1,14,TRBJ2-7,CASSGGTGGYEQYF,TGTGCCAGCAGCGGCGGGACAGGGGGCTACGAGCAGTACTTC
TRBV14,few,TRBD1,17,TRBJ1-2,CASSPTGQGALGYGYTF,TGTGCCAGCAGTCCGACGGGACAGGGGGCTTTGGGCTATGGCTACACCTTC
TRBV12-3/TRBV12-4,-,-,13,TRBJ2-3,CASGPGDTDTQYF,TGTGCCAGCGGTCCAGGGGACACAGATACGCAGTATTTT
TRBV29-1,-,-,10,TRBJ2-7,CSVRDYEQYF,TGCAGCGTGAGGGACTACGAGCAGTACTTC
TRBV5-4,-,-,14,TRBJ2-7,CASSLDHSSYEQYF,TGTGCCAGCAGCTTGGATCACAGTTCCTACGAGCAGTACTTC
TRBV27,-,TRBD1,17,TRBJ1-2,CASSLSRQGSSVYGYTF,TGTGCCAGCAGTTTATCGAGACAGGGGTCCAGCGTCTATGGCTACACCTTC
TRBV5-1,-,-,15,TRBJ2-7,CASSLGQATTYEQYF,TGCGCCAGCAGCTTGGGACAGGCGACAACCTACGAGCAGTACTTC
TRBV2,-,TRBD1,14,TRBJ2-7,CASSLGQGAYEQYF,TGTGCCAGCAGTTTGGGACAGGGCGCCTACGAGCAGTACTTC
TRBV11-1,-,-,15,TRBJ2-1,CASSNGQTSYNEQFF,TGTGCCAGCAGCAACGGACAGACTTCCTACAATGAGCAGTTCTTC
TRBV3-1/TRBV3-2,-,TRBD1,15,TRBJ2-1,CASSPSGTGINEQFF,TGTGCCAGCAGTCCCTCGGGGACAGGGATCAATGAGCAGTTCTTC
TRBV28,-,-,13,TRBJ1-2,CATEPGTLYGYTF,TGTGCCACAGAGCCCGGGACTCTCTATGGCTACACCTTC
TRBV28,few,TRBD1,15,TRBJ1-4,CASRDPGQARKKLFF,TGTGCCAGCAGAGACCCGGGACAGGCCCGAAAAAAACTGTTTTTT
TRBV29-1,-,-,13,TRBJ1-1,CSGTGHLNTEAFF,TGCAGCGGCACGGGACACCTGAACACTGAAGCTTTCTTT
TRBV25-1,-,-,16,TRBJ2-2,CASSESAGLNTGELFF,TGTGCCAGCAGTGAATCGGCGGGGTTGAACACCGGGGAGCTGTTTTTT
TRBV30,-,TRBD1,11,TRBJ2-7,CAFSDRDEQYF,TGTGCCTTTAGCGACAGGGACGAGCAGTACTTC
TRBV5-3,-,-,10,TRBJ1-4,CARMGARDTF,TGTGCCAGAATGGGGGCCCGGGACACTTTT